Below, 3 T cell receptor beta chains from the same sample are listed, as sequenced in a study of blood T cell repertoires in COVID-19. The data were produced by immunoSEQ multiplex PCR, yet TCRdb's version contains in-frame clones alone and is incomplete. The repertoire holds about 200,000 clones, with approximately 89% as singletons. Sequences were obtained from PBMCs or T cells enriched from blood (not recorded which). Receptors were obtained from a middle-aged woman with acute COVID-19.

The chain has TRBV19 and TRBJ2-7, with 8 bases lining up with TRBD1. V trimming: 9 bases; J trimming: 7 bases; junction bases outside the gene matches: 5. The CDR3 contains 11 residues. Germline CDR1 reads LNHDA; CDR2 reads SQIVND (reference sequence). The CDR3 DNA reads as TGTGCCAGACCCCACAGGGGGGAGCAGTACTTC. It translates to CARPHRGEQYF.

The rearrangement uses TRBV12-5 and TRBJ2-1; 7 nucleotides line up with TRBD2. Germline-derived CDR1 and CDR2 are LGHNT and FRNRAP. The ends lost 5 bases at V and 2 bases at J; junction bases unmatched: 12. CDR3 length: 17 residues. CDR3 region: CASGPGVGRGTYNEQFF. CDR3 nucleotide sequence: TGTGCTAGTGGTCCCGGGGTTGGGAGGGGAACCTACAATGAGCAGTTCTTC.

The chain recombines TRBV19 with TRBJ2-1; 9 bases agree with TRBD2. CDR3 size: 19 residues. V shed 6 bases, J shed 0 bases, and the junction held 15 bases outside the gene matches. Germline CDR1 and CDR2: LNHDA and SQIVND (reference sequence). The DNA of the CDR3 is TGTGCCAGTAGCAGTTCGACTAGCGGCTACGCACTCTCCTACAATGAGCAGTTCTTC. Translating gives CASSSSTSGYALSYNEQFF.